The 32 T cell receptor beta chains below were found in one sample sequenced in a study of blood T cell repertoires in COVID-19. Generated by immunoSEQ multiplex PCR, the TCRdb table keeps only in-frame clones and is missing some. There are 200,000 to 300,000 clones in the sample; more than 80% occur only once, and around 5.9% lies in the top ten. The material sequenced was peripheral blood. All receptors derive from a human donor in a cohort sampled during active COVID-19.

The rearrangement links TRBV5-6 to TRBJ2-1, with 13 bases matching TRBD2. V dropped 4 bases and J dropped 9; count of bases not matched to a gene: 7. Germline loops: CDR1 SGHDT, CDR2 YYEEEE. The CDR3 extends over 15 amino acids. CDR3 nucleotides: TGTGCCAGCAGCGTACTAGCGGGAGGGCCAGGTGAGCAGTTCTTC. It codes for CASSVLAGGPGEQFF.

The J gene is TRBJ2-3, the V gene TRBV4-2; the match to TRBD1 covers 12 bases. V trimming: 0 bases; J trimming: 3 bases; junction bases outside the gene matches: 10. CDR3 length: 19 amino acids. Germline CDR1 reads LGHNA; CDR2 reads YNFKEQ. As DNA, the CDR3 is TGTGCCAGCAGCCAAGAGCTGACCGGGACAGGGGGCGGGACAGATACGCAGTATTTT. Its translation is CASSQELTGTGGGTDTQYF.

J is TRBJ1-1 and V is TRBV6-5; weak D call: TRBD1 (5 bases). Looked up from germline, CDR1 is MNHEY and CDR2 is SVGAGI. There are 13 residues in the CDR3. Trimming took 7 bases from V and 5 from J, leaving 14 bases between them. CDR3 in DNA: TGTGCCAGCAAAAGACAGTTATTAACTGAAGCTTTCTTT. It codes for CASKRQLLTEAFF.

This clone came up once. This chain uses TRBV4-1 with TRBJ2-5; D possibly corresponds to TRBD1 (5 bases). Germline CDR1 reads MGHRA; CDR2 reads YSYEKL. Trimming shortened V by 5 bases and J by 5 bases, and 12 bases separated the two germline ends. This CDR3 comprises 13 residues. This CDR3 reads CASSKGMGETQYF. The CDR3 region has the DNA TGCGCCAGCAGCAAGGGGATGGGGGAGACCCAGTACTTC.

This chain connects TRBV6-5 to TRBJ2-2; 8 bases align to TRBD2. V dropped 6 bases and J dropped 5; count of bases not matched to a gene: 2. The germline gives CDR1 MNHEY, CDR2 SVGAGI. The CDR3 is 13 amino acids. DNA for the CDR3: TGTGCCAGCAGGGCTAGCGGGACCGGGGAGCTGTTTTTT. This translates into CASRASGTGELFF.

The J gene is TRBJ2-1, the V gene TRBV5-1, with 9 bases fitting TRBD2. Germline CDR1 and CDR2: SGHRS and YFSETQ. Trimming removed 0 bases from V and 2 bases from J; junction bases left unmatched: 0. CDR3 length equals 15 residues. This CDR3 is CASSLGTSAYNEQFF. The DNA of the CDR3 is TGCGCCAGCAGCTTGGGGACTAGCGCCTACAATGAGCAGTTCTTC.

For the CDR3, the DNA is TGTGCCAGTACCTTAAGTCACCAGGGGCGAGCCTTTGGCTACACCTTC. It specifies CASTLSHQGRAFGYTF. The chain couples TRBV19 to TRBJ1-2; D might be TRBD1 (6 bases). V was clipped by 7 bases and J by 7 bases, with 25 bases between them. Germline values: CDR1 LNHDA, CDR2 SQIVND (reference sequence). This CDR3 region has 16 residues.

The rearrangement links TRBV9 to TRBJ2-3, with D hard to call. Deletions cut 4 bases from V and 0 bases from J, with 12 bases between. The germline CDR1 and CDR2 sequences are SGDLS and YYNGEE. The CDR3 covers 15 residues. The CDR3 here is CASSLRRSSTDTQYF. CDR3 in DNA: TGTGCCAGCAGCCTACGACGGAGTAGCACAGATACGCAGTATTTT. Based on the CDR3 plus reference TRBV9 and TRBJ2-3, the full variable domain is DSGVTQTPKHLITATGQRVTLRCSPRSGDLSVYWYQQSLDQGLQFLIQYYNGEERAKGNILERFSAQQFPDLHSELNLSSLELGDSALYFCASSLRRSSTDTQYFGPGTRLTVL.

In its sample, this clone was seen a few times. The chain has TRBV27 and TRBJ2-1; D call uncertain. Germline V gives CDR1 MNHEY, CDR2 SMNVEV (reference sequence). The CDR3 spans 11 residues. Trimming shortened V by 3 bases and J by 7 bases, and 4 bases separated the two germline ends. The CDR3 spells CASSFNNEQFF. DNA of the CDR3: TGTGCCAGCAGTTTCAATAATGAGCAGTTCTTC.

This clone has at least ten counts. The CDR3, as DNA: TGTGCCAGTAGTGTACGGGGAGATAATTCACCCCTCCACTTT. Its protein product is CASSVRGDNSPLHF. The chain couples TRBV19 to TRBJ1-6; D gene unclear. V lost 5 bases, J lost 5 bases, and 10 bases lay in between. This CDR3 region has 14 residues. Germline-derived CDR1 and CDR2 are LNHDA and SQIVND (reference sequence).

This clone was detected ten times or more. The chain is built from TRBV4-1 and TRBJ2-4, with 12 bases lining up with TRBD1. Trimming cost V 4 bases and J 2 bases; bases outside gene matches: 12. The V gene's germline CDR1 is MGHRA and CDR2 YSYEKL. The CDR3 spans 19 residues. CDR3 sequence: CASSLPAGGQGASKNIQYF. CDR3 nucleotides: TGCGCCAGCAGCCTCCCCGCGGGGGGACAGGGGGCGTCCAAAAACATTCAGTACTTC.

In DNA, the CDR3 is TGTGCCGTATCACAGGGGGGCAATCAGCCCCAGCATTTT. This encodes CAVSQGGNQPQHF. V usage is TRBV10-3 and J usage is TRBJ1-5; 8 bases are shared with TRBD1. J was trimmed by 2 bases and V by 11 bases; bases with no gene match: 5. The CDR3 runs 13 residues. CDR1 is ENHRY, CDR2 SYGVKD, per germline.

This clone occurred a few times. The chain links TRBV24-1 to TRBJ2-1; D possibly corresponds to TRBD2 (5 bases). Per the germline V gene, CDR1 is KGHDR and CDR2 is SFDVKD. The CDR3 has 13 amino acids. V was clipped by 7 bases and J by 8 bases, with 14 bases between them. The chain's CDR3 is CATSTGWRDEQFF. The DNA for the CDR3 is TGTGCCACCAGCACCGGGTGGCGGGATGAGCAGTTCTTC.

This clone occurred a few times. The chain combines TRBV19 with TRBJ2-7; 7 positions match TRBD1. This CDR3 is built from 17 residues. In germline, CDR1 is LNHDA, CDR2 SQIVND (reference sequence). V was pared by 1 base and J by 1 base, with 10 bases of the junction left unmatched. CDR3 nucleotide sequence: TGTGCCAGTAGTATAGTATGGGACAGCTATACTTCCTACGAGCAGTACTTC. Its protein is CASSIVWDSYTSYEQYF.

This chain joins TRBV18 and TRBJ2-7; D might be TRBD2 (5 bases). Trimming left V 0 bases short and J 2 bases short, with 8 bases between. This CDR3 contains 14 residues. Germline CDR1 and CDR2: KGHSH and LQKENI. The CDR3 nucleotides read TGTGCCAGCTCACCACCAGGACTTGCCTACGAGCAGTACTTC. Its protein is CASSPPGLAYEQYF.

CDR3 sequence reads: CASSVTGLETQYF. DNA for the CDR3: TGTGCCAGCAGTGTAACAGGGTTGGAGACCCAGTACTTC. The chain carries TRBV28 and TRBJ2-5; a weak D match, TRBD1 (6 bases). This CDR3 has 13 residues. Germline V gene data show CDR1 as MDHEN and CDR2 as SYDVKM. The ends were cut back, 5 bases at V and 5 bases at J, with 12 bases in the middle. Looking up the rest from reference TRBV28 and TRBJ2-5 gives the full variable domain: DVKVTQSSRYLVKRTGEKVFLECVQDMDHENMFWYRQDPGLGLRLIYFSYDVKMKEKGDIPEGYSVSREKKERFSLILESASTNQTSMYLCASSVTGLETQYFGPGTRLLVL.

This sequence joins TRBV12-3 or TRBV12-4 and TRBJ2-3, with D possibly matching TRBD2 (6 bases). Trimming took 10 bases from V and 2 from J, leaving 10 bases between them. The CDR3 covers 12 residues. The CDR3 bases are TGTGCCACGGGACTCACCACAGATACGCAGTATTTT. It yields the protein CATGLTTDTQYF.

The CDR3 here is CASRGRQGFNSPLHF. Written as DNA, the CDR3 is TGTGCCAGCAGGGGTCGACAGGGGTTTAATTCACCCCTCCACTTT. The rearrangement links TRBV2 to TRBJ1-6, with 8 bases fitting TRBD1. Looked up from germline, CDR1 is SNHLY and CDR2 is FYNNEI. V dropped 6 bases and J dropped 6; count of bases not matched to a gene: 7. This CDR3 comprises 15 residues. The full variable domain, its missing parts supplied by reference TRBV2 and TRBJ1-6, is EPEVTQTPSHQVTQMGQEVILRCVPISNHLYFYWYRQILGQKVEFLVSFYNNEISEKSEIFDDQFSVERPDGSNFTLKIRSTKLEDSAMYFCASRGRQGFNSPLHFGNGTRLTVT.

The chain combines TRBV9 with TRBJ2-1, with D possibly matching TRBD1 (8 bases). Germline CDR1 and CDR2: SGDLS and YYNGEE. The CDR3 is made up of 17 amino acids. Trimming left V 0 bases short and J 7 bases short, with 20 bases between. The CDR3 region has the DNA TGTGCCAGCAGCGTAGAGGGGACAGGAAACGGGAGGAATGAGCAGTTCTTC. This gives the protein CASSVEGTGNGRNEQFF.

The chain uses TRBV15 and TRBJ2-7, with D possibly TRBD1 on 6 matching bases. The CDR3 contains 16 residues. Germline loops: CDR1 LNHNV, CDR2 YYDKDF (reference sequence). The germline V and J ends were trimmed by 0 bases and 4 bases, with 16 bases remaining between them. This CDR3 reads CATSRDFPQQGYEQYF. DNA for the CDR3: TGTGCCACCAGCAGAGATTTCCCTCAACAGGGTTACGAGCAGTACTTC.

The chain has TRBV7-2 and TRBJ2-3; D is perhaps TRBD2 (7 bases). The CDR3 spans 16 residues. Trimming left V 5 bases short and J 3 bases short, with 18 bases between. The V gene's germline CDR1 is SGHTA and CDR2 FQGNSA. The DNA for the CDR3 is TGTGCCAGCAGCCCCGGGGGCGGGAGAGGGACAGATACGCAGTATTTT. It specifies CASSPGGGRGTDTQYF.

This clone was found once. The CDR3 spells CASSSQGRRTEAFF. The CDR3 DNA is TGTGCCAGCAGCTCGCAGGGGAGAAGAACTGAAGCTTTCTTT. The rearrangement joins TRBV7-2 to TRBJ1-1; D might be TRBD1 (6 bases). Trimming took off 4 bases at V and 5 bases at J, with 14 bases between the two ends. Germline V CDR1 and CDR2: SGHTA, FQGNSA. This CDR3 comprises 14 residues.

Only a few counts were recorded for this clone. This chain connects TRBV11-3 to TRBJ2-5; TRBD2 aligns across 10 bases. Germline assignment: CDR1 SGHNT and CDR2 YENEEA. There are 18 residues in the CDR3. The J segment lost 5 bases and the V segment lost 4 bases, leaving 16 bases of the junction unmatched. This CDR3 reads CASSSRKSPAGGPETQYF. The CDR3 region has the DNA TGTGCCAGCAGCTCCCGTAAGAGCCCAGCGGGAGGGCCGGAGACCCAGTACTTC.

The chain has TRBV21-1 and TRBJ2-1; the table names TRBD1, a call not compared with the DNA. TRBV21-1 corresponds to a pseudogene. The CDR3 sequence is 16 residues long. The CDR3 spells CASSKGPDTAYNEQFF. The CDR3 DNA sequence: TGTGCCAGCAGCAAAGGTCCGGACACAGCATACAATGAGCAGTTCTTC.

Comment on this clone: The same CDR3 is also encoded by other DNA sequences in this sample. The chain links TRBV7-9 to TRBJ2-1; TRBD2 is a possible D gene (5 bases). Germline V gene lookup returns CDR1 SEHNR and CDR2 FQNEAQ (reference sequence). Trimming cost V 3 bases and J 0 bases, with 6 bases left between them. CDR3 length: 14 residues. CDR3 protein: CASSFGSSYNEQFF. The CDR3 DNA reads TGTGCCAGCAGCTTTGGGAGCTCCTACAATGAGCAGTTCTTC.

This chain connects TRBV3-1 (or the pseudogene TRBV3-2) to TRBJ2-2, with 11 bases fitting TRBD2. With V trimmed by 6 bases and J by 7 bases, 7 bases remained unmatched. The CDR3 has 15 residues. Germline lookup yields CDR1 LGHDT and CDR2 YNNKEL (reference sequence). For the CDR3, the DNA is TGTGCCAGCAGTCCCCTAGCGGGGGGTGGCGGGGAGCTGTTTTTT. Its protein is CASSPLAGGGGELFF.

The V gene is TRBV20-1, the J gene TRBJ2-7; 11 nucleotides align to TRBD1. V was pared by 5 bases and J by 6 bases, with 0 bases of the junction left unmatched. CDR3 length: 11 amino acids. Germline-derived CDR1 and CDR2 are DFQATT and SNEGSKA (reference sequence). Here the CDR3 reads CSAGTGGEQYF. DNA of the CDR3: TGCAGTGCTGGGACAGGGGGCGAGCAGTACTTC.

The CDR3 bases are TGTGCCACCAGTGATTTGGGGGACAGGCATAATGAGCAGTTCTTC. Translation: CATSDLGDRHNEQFF. This chain uses TRBV24-1 with TRBJ2-1, with 8 bases aligning to TRBD1. CDR3 length: 15 residues. The junction had 4 bases not matched to a gene; V was cut back by 0 bases and J by 7 bases. Germline-derived CDR1 and CDR2 are KGHDR and SFDVKD.

The V gene is TRBV2, the J gene TRBJ2-7, with TRBD1 matching 9 bases. Unmatched junction bases numbered 14, after V lost 0 bases and J lost 5 bases. The CDR3 has 18 amino acids. Germline CDR1 reads SNHLY; CDR2 reads FYNNEI. In DNA form, the CDR3 reads TGTGCCAGCAGTGAAGCGCTTAGGGTCCGGGACAGGGTTAACGAGCAGTACTTC. It encodes CASSEALRVRDRVNEQYF.

The chain has TRBV30 and TRBJ2-7, with 7 bases aligning to TRBD1. V was pared by 0 bases and J by 8 bases, with 16 bases of the junction left unmatched. The CDR3 has 16 amino acids. CDR1 GTSNPN and CDR2 SVGIG come from the germline V gene (reference sequence). In DNA, the CDR3 is TGTGCCTGGAGTGTACCCTCCCGGGACAGCAAAGGAAAGCAGTACTTC. Protein sequence: CAWSVPSRDSKGKQYF.

The chain couples TRBV11-2 to TRBJ2-1, with 9 bases aligning to TRBD2. Per germline, CDR1 SGHAT and CDR2 FQNNGV. The CDR3 totals 16 residues. After removal of 2 bases from V and 3 bases from J, the junction contained 5 bases not matched to a gene. CDR3 coding DNA: TGTGCCAGCAGCTTATTGGCTAGCGGGGTCTACAATGAGCAGTTCTTC. Its translation: CASSLLASGVYNEQFF.

This clone was counted once. V is TRBV20-1 and J is TRBJ2-3; D may be TRBD1 (5 bases). Germline CDR1 DFQATT, CDR2 SNEGSKA (reference sequence). V was clipped by 6 bases and J by 14 bases, with 18 bases between them. CDR3 length: 11 amino acids. CDR3 coding DNA: TGCAGTGCCCCTGATCAGGGTCGAGGGTATTTT. Its translation is CSAPDQGRGYF.